This entry describes one TCR beta chain. The germline CDR1 and CDR2 sequences are SGHVS and FQNEAQ. The CDR3 extends over 14 amino acids. Germline trimming cut 8 bases from V and 2 bases from J; bases unmatched to any gene: 6. A quantity of about 0.5 to 1 ug RNA underwent reverse transcription using random hexamers. TCRdb recomputed calls from the immunoSEQ multiplex PCR reads with MiXCR, one row per CDR3 protein. The table has 77,000 or so distinct CDR3 sequences, more than 85% seen once; the top ten hold approximately 0.52%. These data come from a study of CD8 T cells in Susac syndrome. The chain combines TRBV7-8 with TRBJ2-7, with TRBD2 matching 10 bases. This sequence originates from a human donor with Susac syndrome. Sample: CD4+ T cells from PBMCs. The DNA for the CDR3 is TGTGCCAGCGGAAGCGGGAGGGGCACCTACGAGCAGTACTTC. Translation gives CASGSGRGTYEQYF.